Listed below are T cell receptor beta chains from one sample, sequenced in a study of T-cell memory formation after mild COVID-19. TCRdb re-called the 5' RACE reads through MiXCR, storing one row per CDR3 protein. This table holds fewer than 700,000 distinct CDR3 sequences, about a fifth found once. Sequencing input: PBMCs or a T cell subset sorted from them (not recorded which). The receptors shown here come from an adult woman who had mild COVID-19 (a few samples of this study predate the infection). Cell type and time point are not known. Each CDR3 is given with its conserved first and last residue. The D gene is left open where the match is weak. Only part of the rows carry a size: once, few, many, or a class if the clone is expanded.

j_gene	d_gene	v_gene	abundance	CDR3nt	CDR3aa
TRBJ2-2	.	TRBV7-8	many	TGTGCCAGCAGCTTAGAGCGAGAAAACAAGAACCCGAACACCGGGGAGCTGTTTTTT	CASSLERENKNPNTGELFF
TRBJ2-5	TRBD2	TRBV19	.	TGTGCCAGTAGTAAACGACTAGCGGGAGGCCGTGGAGAGACCCAGTACTTC	CASSKRLAGGRGETQYF
TRBJ1-2	TRBD1	TRBV7-9	.	TGTGCCAGCAGCGGACAGGGGATTAGGGGCTACACCTTC	CASSGQGIRGYTF
TRBJ1-1	TRBD1	TRBV5-1	.	TGCGCCAGCAGCCAAACACAGGGGGCAGGAGCTTTCTTT	CASSQTQGAGAFF
TRBJ2-7	.	TRBV5-5	few	TGTGCCAGCAGCTTGGAAGGACAGCAATACGAGCAGTACTTC	CASSLEGQQYEQYF
TRBJ2-7	TRBD1	TRBV7-9	few	TGTGCCAGCAGCTTACAGGGACAGACCTACGAGCAGTACTTC	CASSLQGQTYEQYF
TRBJ2-1	TRBD2	TRBV11-1	few	TGTGCCAGCAGCGCCTGGACTAGCGGGAGGATACGCGAGCAGTTCTTC	CASSAWTSGRIREQFF
TRBJ2-7	.	TRBV5-1	few	TGCGCCAGCAGCTTCGTCTCTGGGGGTGTTTCGGAGCAGTACTTC	CASSFVSGGVSEQYF
TRBJ2-5	.	TRBV20-1	.	TGCAGTGCTAGCCCCACTAACCTGGGCTTGGGCCAGTACTTC	CSASPTNLGLGQYF
TRBJ2-3	TRBD2	TRBV29-1	.	TGCAGCGTTTCCGGGACTAGCGGGTCAGATACGCAGTATTTT	CSVSGTSGSDTQYF
TRBJ1-2	TRBD1	TRBV5-1	many	TGCGCCAGCAGCTCGACAGGGGACTATGGCTACACCTTC	CASSSTGDYGYTF
TRBJ2-3	.	TRBV29-1	.	TGCAGCGTTGGCCTCCGGGACACAGATACGCAGTATTTT	CSVGLRDTDTQYF
TRBJ2-2	.	TRBV5-5	.	TGTGCCAGCAGCTTGGTTGTCAGTAGCACCGGGGAGCTGTTTTTT	CASSLVVSSTGELFF
TRBJ2-3	.	TRBV11-2	.	TGTGCCAGCAGCTTAGAAGGTCCGGGCCCTAGCACAGATACGCAGTATTTT	CASSLEGPGPSTDTQYF
TRBJ2-7	.	TRBV28	.	TGTGCCAGCGTATTAGGGGGTGGCTACGAGCAGTACTTC	CASVLGGGYEQYF
TRBJ2-7	.	TRBV20-1	.	TGCAGTGCTAGAGCTCCGGGGGCGGGCTACGAGCAGTACTTC	CSARAPGAGYEQYF
TRBJ2-2	TRBD2	TRBV6-5	.	TGTGCCAGCAGTTCAAGGGGGACTAGTCTTACCGGGGAGCTGTTTTTT	CASSSRGTSLTGELFF
TRBJ2-3	TRBD2	TRBV7-9	.	TGTGCCAGCAGCTTATTTACTAGCGGGGGGCCGCGAGATACGCAGTATTTT	CASSLFTSGGPRDTQYF
TRBJ1-1	TRBD1	TRBV6-5	few	TGTGCCAGCAGACGACAGGGAGGAGGCTCCACTGAAGCTTTCTTT	CASRRQGGGSTEAFF
TRBJ2-5	.	TRBV19	.	TGTGCCAGTTCCTTTTGGGGCGAGGAGGAGACCCAGTACTTC	CASSFWGEEETQYF
TRBJ2-1	.	TRBV5-1	.	TGCGCCAGCAGCTTGGAAGCCGGGACCGACCCCCTGTTC	CASSLEAGTDPLF
TRBJ1-1	TRBD1	TRBV18	.	TGTGCCAGCTCACCAACTCGACAAGGACAGGGTAAGACTGAAGCTTTCTTT	CASSPTRQGQGKTEAFF
TRBJ1-3	.	TRBV23-1	.	TGCGCCAGCAGCCCCCTCGGGGATGGACAGACGCTATCTGGAAACACCATATATTTT	CASSPLGDGQTLSGNTIYF
TRBJ2-3	.	TRBV6-5	.	TGTGCCAGCAAGGCCGGGGTTAGCACAGATACGCAGTATTTT	CASKAGVSTDTQYF
TRBJ1-4	TRBD1	TRBV4-1	.	TGCGCCAGCAGCCGCCCCGGGACAGGGGGGGTCAAACTGTTTTTT	CASSRPGTGGVKLFF
TRBJ2-3	.	TRBV5-1	few	TGCGCCAGCAGCTTGGACGAGCTTCAGTATTTT	CASSLDELQYF
TRBJ2-1	.	TRBV3-1	few	TGTGCCAGCAGCCATAACAATGAGCAGTTCTTC	CASSHNNEQFF
TRBJ1-1	.	TRBV12-3/TRBV12-4	.	TGTGCCAGCAGCCCTGGAGGGGTGTCTGAAGCTTTCTTT	CASSPGGVSEAFF
TRBJ2-5	.	TRBV14	few	TGTGCCAGCAGCCAACGGGGGCGGAGCGGGGAGACCCAGTACTTC	CASSQRGRSGETQYF
TRBJ2-6	.	TRBV9	once	TGTGCCAGCAGCGCCGCTGGACGGAGACCCTCTGGGGCCAACGTCCTGACTTTC	CASSAAGRRPSGANVLTF
TRBJ2-7	.	TRBV30	.	TGTGCCTGGAGTATGACAGGCTACGAGCAGTACTTC	CAWSMTGYEQYF
TRBJ2-1	.	TRBV28	.	TGTGCCAGCAGTTCCGGGACACCCTCCTACAATGAGCAGTTCTTC	CASSSGTPSYNEQFF
TRBJ2-7	.	TRBV12-3/TRBV12-4	.	TGTGCCAGCAGCCCAACACCGCTCCTGGACAACGAGCAGTACTTC	CASSPTPLLDNEQYF
TRBJ2-3	.	TRBV20-1	few	TGCAGTGCTATTCTCAGGGAAGGAGGCACAGATACGCAGTATTTT	CSAILREGGTDTQYF
TRBJ2-3	.	TRBV6-1	.	TGTGCCAGCACTCTGGACAGTCCTAGCACAGATACGCAGTATTTT	CASTLDSPSTDTQYF
TRBJ2-7	.	TRBV7-9	few	TGTGCCAGCAGCTCAAGCTCCGGGACCTCCCCATACGAGCAGTACTTC	CASSSSSGTSPYEQYF
TRBJ1-1	.	TRBV6-1	few	TGTGCCAGCAGTGAAGCCTACACTGAAGCTTTCTTT	CASSEAYTEAFF
TRBJ2-1	.	TRBV29-1	.	TGCAGCTCCGGAGGTCAGGGTTACAGCGAGGAGCAGTTCTTC	CSSGGQGYSEEQFF
TRBJ2-7	.	TRBV6-5	.	TGTGCCAGCAGTTACTCGCCCAGCGGGCCCTACGAGCAGTACTTC	CASSYSPSGPYEQYF
TRBJ2-1	.	TRBV19	.	TGTGCCAGTAGTATAACGGCAGGGAAGGATGAGCAGTTCTTC	CASSITAGKDEQFF
TRBJ1-3	.	TRBV20-1	.	TGCAGTGCAAACCCCGGGCCTAGCTCTGGAAACACCATATATTTT	CSANPGPSSGNTIYF
TRBJ1-2	.	TRBV6-1	many	TGTGCCAGCAGTGAACCCCTGGATGGCGATGCCTATGGCTACACCTTC	CASSEPLDGDAYGYTF
TRBJ2-1	.	TRBV5-1	many	TGCGCCAGCAGCTTGGACCGTACCAATGAGCAGTTCTTC	CASSLDRTNEQFF
TRBJ2-7	.	TRBV6-1	.	TGTGCCAGCAGTGCCGACGCGTCCTACGAGCAGTACTTC	CASSADASYEQYF
TRBJ2-3	.	TRBV7-2	many	TGTGCCAGCAGCCCGTTTTTCATGCCAGATACGCAGTATTTT	CASSPFFMPDTQYF
TRBJ1-1	.	TRBV9	few	TGTGCCAGCAGCGTACATGCCGGGGACACTGAAGCTTTCTTT	CASSVHAGDTEAFF
TRBJ2-7	TRBD2	TRBV10-3	many	TGTGCCATCGGGTCGGGCGTAGCGGGAGCCTACGAGCAGTACTTC	CAIGSGVAGAYEQYF
TRBJ2-5	.	TRBV30	.	TGTGCCTGGAGTGTACAGGCCTGGGAGACCCAGTACTTC	CAWSVQAWETQYF
TRBJ2-7	TRBD1	TRBV11-1	.	TGTGCCAGCAGCGATGCCGGGACAGGGGCCTCCTACGAGCAGTACTTC	CASSDAGTGASYEQYF
TRBJ1-6	TRBD1	TRBV18	.	TGTGCCAGCTCACCGGACAGGGGTTCACCCCTCCACTTT	CASSPDRGSPLHF
TRBJ2-7	TRBD2	TRBV6-9	few	TGTGCCAGCAGTTACCCTAGCGGGAGTCTGTACGAGCAGTACTTC	CASSYPSGSLYEQYF
TRBJ2-1	.	TRBV7-3	.	TGTGCCAGCAGCTCCCTCCGACTAGGTTCCTACAATGAGCAGTTCTTC	CASSSLRLGSYNEQFF
TRBJ2-3	TRBD2	TRBV15	once	TGTGCCACCAGCACCCACCGGATCGAGCGGGGCACCACAGATACGCAGTATTTT	CATSTHRIERGTTDTQYF
TRBJ2-3	.	TRBV7-9	many	TGTGCCAGCAGCCCCGGACTACTCACAGATACGCAGTATTTT	CASSPGLLTDTQYF
TRBJ2-2	.	TRBV12-3/TRBV12-4	.	TGTGCCATCAGGCCAGCGGGCACCGGGGAGCTGTTTTTT	CAIRPAGTGELFF
TRBJ2-3	.	TRBV7-2	few	TGTGCCAGCAGCTGGTCCCCCACGGATACGCAGTATTTT	CASSWSPTDTQYF
TRBJ2-7	TRBD2	TRBV27	.	TGTGCCAGCAGTCACCGGACTAGCGGGAGCTACGAGCAGTACTTC	CASSHRTSGSYEQYF
TRBJ2-3	TRBD2	TRBV7-8	few	TGTGCCAGCAGCTTAGCCCCGTCTAGCGGGAGGGCCCCAGATACGCAGTATTTT	CASSLAPSSGRAPDTQYF
TRBJ1-1	TRBD1	TRBV7-2	.	TGTGCCAGCAGCGCGACAGGGCCCGACACTGAAGCTTTCTTT	CASSATGPDTEAFF
TRBJ2-7	TRBD2	TRBV24-1	.	TGTGCCACCGGGGGGGGTGACGAGCAGTACTTC	CATGGGDEQYF